This T cell receptor beta chain was recorded in a study of technical replicates of blood from a handful of donors. This CDR3 is 13 amino acids long. Germline V lookup: CDR1 PRHDT, CDR2 FYEKMQ (reference sequence). Trimming removed 3 bases from V and 1 base from J, with 4 bases in between. The repertoire was sequenced with immunoSEQ multiplex PCR; TCRdb's copy has only in-frame clones and lacks some. In the table there are 65,000 to 90,000 clones, approximately 94% of which are singletons. The TCR originated in a human donor in good health. V gene TRBV13 combines with J gene TRBJ1-5, with D uncertain. The sequenced sample consisted of T cells isolated from PBMCs. Here the CDR3 DNA reads TGTGCCAGCAGCTTGGGCAGCAATCAGCCCCAGCATTTT. Translated, it gives CASSLGSNQPQHF.